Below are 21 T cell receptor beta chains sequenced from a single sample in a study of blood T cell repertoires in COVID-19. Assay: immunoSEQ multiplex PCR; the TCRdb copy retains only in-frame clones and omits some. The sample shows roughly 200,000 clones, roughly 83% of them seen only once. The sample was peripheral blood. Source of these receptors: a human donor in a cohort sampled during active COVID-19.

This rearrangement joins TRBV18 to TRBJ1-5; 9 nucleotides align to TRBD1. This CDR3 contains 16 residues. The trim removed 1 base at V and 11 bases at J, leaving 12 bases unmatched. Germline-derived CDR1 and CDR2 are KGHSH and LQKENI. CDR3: CASSPLGQGTPESQHF. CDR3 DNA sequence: TGTGCCAGCTCACCACTTGGACAGGGGACTCCTGAGTCCCAGCATTTT.

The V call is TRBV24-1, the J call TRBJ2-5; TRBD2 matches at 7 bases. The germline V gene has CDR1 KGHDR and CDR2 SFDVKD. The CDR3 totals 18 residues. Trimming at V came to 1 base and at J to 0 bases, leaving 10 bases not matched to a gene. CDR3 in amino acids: CATSDFVGTIPYQETQYF. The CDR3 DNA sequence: TGTGCCACCAGTGATTTCGTCGGGACTATTCCGTACCAAGAGACCCAGTACTTC.

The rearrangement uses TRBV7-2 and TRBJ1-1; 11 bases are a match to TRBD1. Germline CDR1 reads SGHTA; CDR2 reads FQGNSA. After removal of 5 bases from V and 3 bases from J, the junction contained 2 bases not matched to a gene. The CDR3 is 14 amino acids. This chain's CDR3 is CASSQDRGHTEAFF. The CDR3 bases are TGTGCCAGCAGCCAGGACAGGGGGCACACTGAAGCTTTCTTT.

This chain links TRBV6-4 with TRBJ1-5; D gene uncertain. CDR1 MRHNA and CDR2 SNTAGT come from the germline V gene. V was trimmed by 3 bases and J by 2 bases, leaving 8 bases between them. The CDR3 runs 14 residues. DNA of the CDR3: TGTGCCAGCAGTGATGAGGGAGGCAATCAGCCCCAGCATTTT. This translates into CASSDEGGNQPQHF.

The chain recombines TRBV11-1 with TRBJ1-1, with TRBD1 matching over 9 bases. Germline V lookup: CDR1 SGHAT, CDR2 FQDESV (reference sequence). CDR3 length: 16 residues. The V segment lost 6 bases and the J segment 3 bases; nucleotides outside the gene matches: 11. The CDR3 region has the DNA TGTGCCAGCAGATCTGGGACAGGGATGGGTTACACTGAAGCTTTCTTT. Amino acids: CASRSGTGMGYTEAFF.

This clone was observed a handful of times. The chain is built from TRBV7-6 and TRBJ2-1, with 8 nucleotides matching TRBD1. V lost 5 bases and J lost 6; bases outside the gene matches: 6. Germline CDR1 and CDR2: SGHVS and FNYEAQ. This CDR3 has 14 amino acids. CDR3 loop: CASSLDTGGNEQFF. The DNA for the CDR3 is TGTGCCAGCAGCCTTGACACAGGGGGCAATGAGCAGTTCTTC.

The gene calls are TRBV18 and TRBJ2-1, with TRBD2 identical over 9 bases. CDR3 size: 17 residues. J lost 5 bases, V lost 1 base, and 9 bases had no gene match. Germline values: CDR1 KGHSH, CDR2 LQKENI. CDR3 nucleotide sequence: TGTGCCAGCTCACCACTCATGCGCGGGAGGGCCCACAATGAGCAGTTCTTC. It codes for CASSPLMRGRAHNEQFF.

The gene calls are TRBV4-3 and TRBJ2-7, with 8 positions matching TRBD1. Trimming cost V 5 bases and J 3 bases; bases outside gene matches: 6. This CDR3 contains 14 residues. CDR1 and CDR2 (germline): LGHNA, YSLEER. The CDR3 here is CASSRQGTGYEQYF. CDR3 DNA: TGCGCCAGCAGCAGACAGGGGACGGGCTACGAGCAGTACTTC.

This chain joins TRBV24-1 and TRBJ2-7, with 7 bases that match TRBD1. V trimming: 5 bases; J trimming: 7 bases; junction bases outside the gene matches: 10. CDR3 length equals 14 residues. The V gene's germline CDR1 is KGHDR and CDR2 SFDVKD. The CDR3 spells CATSGTGTKGEQYF. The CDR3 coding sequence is TGTGCCACCAGTGGGACAGGCACTAAGGGGGAGCAGTACTTC.

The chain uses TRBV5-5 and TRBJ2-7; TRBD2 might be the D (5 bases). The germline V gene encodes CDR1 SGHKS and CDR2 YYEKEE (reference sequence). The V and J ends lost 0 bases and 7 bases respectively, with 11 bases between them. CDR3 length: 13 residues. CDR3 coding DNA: TGTGCCAGCAGCTTGGACGGGGTGGGAGAGCAGTACTTC. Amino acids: CASSLDGVGEQYF.

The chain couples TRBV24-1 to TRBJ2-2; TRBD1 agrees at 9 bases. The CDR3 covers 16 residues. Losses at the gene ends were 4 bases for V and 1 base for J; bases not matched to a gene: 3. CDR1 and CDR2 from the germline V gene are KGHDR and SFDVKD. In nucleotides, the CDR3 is TGTGCCACCAGTGACCCGACAGGGGGGAACACCGGGGAGCTGTTTTTT. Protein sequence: CATSDPTGGNTGELFF.

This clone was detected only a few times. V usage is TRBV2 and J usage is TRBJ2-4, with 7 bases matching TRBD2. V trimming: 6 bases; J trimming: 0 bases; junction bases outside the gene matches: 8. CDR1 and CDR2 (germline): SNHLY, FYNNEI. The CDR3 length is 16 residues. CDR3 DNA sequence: TGTGCCAGCAGGGACCCGGGGGGACTAGCCAAAAACATTCAGTACTTC. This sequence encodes CASRDPGGLAKNIQYF.

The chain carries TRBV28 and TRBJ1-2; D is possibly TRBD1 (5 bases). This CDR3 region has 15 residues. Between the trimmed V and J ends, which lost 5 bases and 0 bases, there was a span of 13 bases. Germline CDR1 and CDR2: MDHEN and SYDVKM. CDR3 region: CASSLPSGTNYGYTF. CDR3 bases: TGTGCCAGCAGTCTGCCCTCAGGGACTAACTATGGCTACACCTTC.

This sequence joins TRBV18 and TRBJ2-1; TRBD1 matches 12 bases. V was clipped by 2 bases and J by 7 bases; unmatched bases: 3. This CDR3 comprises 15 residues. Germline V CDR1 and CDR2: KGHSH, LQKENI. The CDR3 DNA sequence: TGTGCCAGCTCACCAAGGGACAGGGGGCATAATGAGCAGTTCTTC. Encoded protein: CASSPRDRGHNEQFF.

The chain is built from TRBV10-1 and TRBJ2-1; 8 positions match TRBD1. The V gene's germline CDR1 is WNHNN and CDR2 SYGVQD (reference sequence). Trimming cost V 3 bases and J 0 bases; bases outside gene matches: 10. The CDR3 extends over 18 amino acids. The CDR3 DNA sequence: TGCGCCAGCAGTGACCAGAAATGGGGACAGGCCTCCTACAATGAGCAGTTCTTC. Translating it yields CASSDQKWGQASYNEQFF.

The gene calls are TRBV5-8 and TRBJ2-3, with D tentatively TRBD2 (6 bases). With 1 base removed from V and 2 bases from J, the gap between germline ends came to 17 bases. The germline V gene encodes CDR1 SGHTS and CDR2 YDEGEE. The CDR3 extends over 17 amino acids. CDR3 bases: TGTGCCAGCAGCTTGCTGGAGGGGTGGCTCGACACAGATACGCAGTATTTT. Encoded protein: CASSLLEGWLDTDTQYF.

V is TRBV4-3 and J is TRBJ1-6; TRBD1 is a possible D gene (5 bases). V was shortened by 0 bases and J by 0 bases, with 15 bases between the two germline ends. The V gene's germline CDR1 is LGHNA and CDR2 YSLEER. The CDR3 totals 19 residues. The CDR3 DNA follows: TGCGCCAGCAGCCAAGAGTGGTTGGGGGGGAACTCCTATAATTCACCCCTCCACTTT. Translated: CASSQEWLGGNSYNSPLHF.

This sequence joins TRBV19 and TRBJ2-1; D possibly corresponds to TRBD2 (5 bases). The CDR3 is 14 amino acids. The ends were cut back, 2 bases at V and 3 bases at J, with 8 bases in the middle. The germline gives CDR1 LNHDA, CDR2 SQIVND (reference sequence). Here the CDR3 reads CASSISSGYNEQFF. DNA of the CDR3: TGTGCCAGTAGTATATCCAGCGGCTACAATGAGCAGTTCTTC.

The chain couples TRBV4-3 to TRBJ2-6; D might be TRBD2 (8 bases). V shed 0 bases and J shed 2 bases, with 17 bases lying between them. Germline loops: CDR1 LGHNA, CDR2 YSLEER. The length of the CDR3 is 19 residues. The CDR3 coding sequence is TGCGCCAGCAGCCAAGAGGGGACAGCGGGAGTGGCTGGGGCCAACGTCCTGACTTTC. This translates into CASSQEGTAGVAGANVLTF.

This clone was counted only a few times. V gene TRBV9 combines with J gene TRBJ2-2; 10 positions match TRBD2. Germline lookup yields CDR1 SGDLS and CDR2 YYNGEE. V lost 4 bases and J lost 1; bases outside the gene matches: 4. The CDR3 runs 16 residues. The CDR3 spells CASSFRLAGNTGELFF. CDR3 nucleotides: TGTGCCAGCAGCTTCCGACTAGCGGGGAACACCGGGGAGCTGTTTTTT.

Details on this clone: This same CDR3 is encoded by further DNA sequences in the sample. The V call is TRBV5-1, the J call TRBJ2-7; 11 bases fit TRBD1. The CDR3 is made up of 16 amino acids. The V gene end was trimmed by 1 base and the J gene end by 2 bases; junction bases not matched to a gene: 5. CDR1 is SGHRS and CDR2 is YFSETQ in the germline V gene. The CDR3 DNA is TGCGCCAGCAGCTTGAGTCCGGGACAGGGGGCCTACGAGCAGTACTTC. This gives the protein CASSLSPGQGAYEQYF.